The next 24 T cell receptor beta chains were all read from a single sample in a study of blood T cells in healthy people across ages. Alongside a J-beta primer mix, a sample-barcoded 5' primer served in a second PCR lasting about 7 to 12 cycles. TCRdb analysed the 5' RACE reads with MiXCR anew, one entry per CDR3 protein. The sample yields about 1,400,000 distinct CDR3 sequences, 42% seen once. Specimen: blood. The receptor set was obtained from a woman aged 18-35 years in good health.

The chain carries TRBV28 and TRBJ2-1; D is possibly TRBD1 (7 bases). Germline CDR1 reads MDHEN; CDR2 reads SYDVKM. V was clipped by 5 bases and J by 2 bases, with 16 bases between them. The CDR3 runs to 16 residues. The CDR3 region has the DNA TGTGCCAGCAGTGGGGGGTGGACAGGCACCTACAATGAGCAGTTCTTC. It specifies CASSGGWTGTYNEQFF. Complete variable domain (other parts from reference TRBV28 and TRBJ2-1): DVKVTQSSRYLVKRTGEKVFLECVQDMDHENMFWYRQDPGLGLRLIYFSYDVKMKEKGDIPEGYSVSREKKERFSLILESASTNQTSMYLCASSGGWTGTYNEQFFGPGTRLTVL.

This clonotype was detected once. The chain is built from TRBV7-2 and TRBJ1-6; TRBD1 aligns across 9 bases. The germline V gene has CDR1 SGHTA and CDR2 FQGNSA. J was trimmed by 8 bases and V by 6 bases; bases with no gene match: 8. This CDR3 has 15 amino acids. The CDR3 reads CASRADRGFDSPLHF. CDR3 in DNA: TGTGCCAGCAGGGCGGACAGGGGTTTCGATTCACCCCTCCACTTT.

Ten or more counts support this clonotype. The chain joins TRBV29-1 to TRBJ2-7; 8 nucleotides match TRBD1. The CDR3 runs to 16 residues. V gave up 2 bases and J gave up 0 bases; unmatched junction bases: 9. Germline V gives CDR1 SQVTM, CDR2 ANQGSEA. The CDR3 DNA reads TGCAGCGTTGAACCTTGGACAGGGACGGACTCCTACGAGCAGTACTTC. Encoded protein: CSVEPWTGTDSYEQYF.

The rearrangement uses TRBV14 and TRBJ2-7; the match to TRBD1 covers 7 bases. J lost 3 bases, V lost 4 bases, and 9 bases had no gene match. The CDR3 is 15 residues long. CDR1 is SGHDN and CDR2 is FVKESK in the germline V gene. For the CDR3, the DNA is TGTGCCAGCAGCCCTACCGGGACAGAAAGCTACGAGCAGTACTTC. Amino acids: CASSPTGTESYEQYF.

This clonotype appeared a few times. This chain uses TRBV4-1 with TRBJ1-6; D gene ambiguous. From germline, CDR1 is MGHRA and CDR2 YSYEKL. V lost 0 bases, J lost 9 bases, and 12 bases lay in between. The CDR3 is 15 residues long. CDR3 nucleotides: TGCGCCAGCAGCCAAGAACCTCCAGCATTTTCACCCCTCCACTTT. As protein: CASSQEPPAFSPLHF.

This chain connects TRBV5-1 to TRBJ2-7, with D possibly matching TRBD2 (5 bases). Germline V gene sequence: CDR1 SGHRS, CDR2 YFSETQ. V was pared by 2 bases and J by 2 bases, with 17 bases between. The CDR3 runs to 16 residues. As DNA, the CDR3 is TGCGCCAGCAGCTTCGGGGAAACCTCTTTTACCTACGAGCAGTACTTC. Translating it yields CASSFGETSFTYEQYF.

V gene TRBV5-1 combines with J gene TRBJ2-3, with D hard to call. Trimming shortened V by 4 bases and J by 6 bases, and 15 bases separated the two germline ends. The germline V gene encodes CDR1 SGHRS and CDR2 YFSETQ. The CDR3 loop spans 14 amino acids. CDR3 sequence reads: CASSPVPQDDTQYF. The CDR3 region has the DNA TGCGCCAGCAGCCCAGTTCCCCAAGATGATACGCAGTATTTT. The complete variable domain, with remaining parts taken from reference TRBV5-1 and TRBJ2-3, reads KAGVTQTPRYLIKTRGQQVTLSCSPISGHRSVSWYQQTPGQGLQFLFEYFSETQRNKGNFPGRFSGRQFSNSRSEMNVSTLELGDSALYLCASSPVPQDDTQYFGPGTRLTVL.

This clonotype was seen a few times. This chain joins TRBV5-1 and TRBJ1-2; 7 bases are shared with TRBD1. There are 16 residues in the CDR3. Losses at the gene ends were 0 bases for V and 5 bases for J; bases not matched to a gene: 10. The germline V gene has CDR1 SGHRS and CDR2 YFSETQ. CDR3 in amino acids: CASSLVVVGGAYGYTF. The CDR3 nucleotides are TGCGCCAGCAGCTTGGTTGTCGTAGGGGGCGCTTATGGCTACACCTTC.

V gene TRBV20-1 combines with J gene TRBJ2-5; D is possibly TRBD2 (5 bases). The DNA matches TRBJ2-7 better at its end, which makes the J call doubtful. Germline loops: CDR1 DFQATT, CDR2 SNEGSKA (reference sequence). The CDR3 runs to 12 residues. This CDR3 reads CSASTRSYEQYF. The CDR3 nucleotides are TGCAGTGCAAGCACTAGGTCCTACGAGCAGTACTTC.

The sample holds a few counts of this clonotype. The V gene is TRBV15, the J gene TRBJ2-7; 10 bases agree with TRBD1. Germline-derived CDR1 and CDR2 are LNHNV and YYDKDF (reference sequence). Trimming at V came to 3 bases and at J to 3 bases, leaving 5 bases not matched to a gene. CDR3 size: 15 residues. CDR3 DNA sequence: TGTGCCACCAGCAGGCGGGACAGGGGAATCTACGAGCAGTACTTC. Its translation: CATSRRDRGIYEQYF.

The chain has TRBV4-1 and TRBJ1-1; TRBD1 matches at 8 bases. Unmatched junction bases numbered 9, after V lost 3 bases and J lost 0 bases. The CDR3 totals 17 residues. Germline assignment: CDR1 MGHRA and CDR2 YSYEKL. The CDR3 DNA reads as TGCGCCAGCAGCCACGGGGGAGCAGGGGGCATGAACACTGAAGCTTTCTTT. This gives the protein CASSHGGAGGMNTEAFF.

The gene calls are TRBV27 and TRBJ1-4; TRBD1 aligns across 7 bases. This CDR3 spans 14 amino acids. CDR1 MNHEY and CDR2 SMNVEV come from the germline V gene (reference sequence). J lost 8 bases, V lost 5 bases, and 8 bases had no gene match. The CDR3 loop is CASSTTGEREKLFF. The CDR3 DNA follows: TGTGCCAGCAGTACAACAGGGGAGCGGGAAAAACTGTTTTTT.

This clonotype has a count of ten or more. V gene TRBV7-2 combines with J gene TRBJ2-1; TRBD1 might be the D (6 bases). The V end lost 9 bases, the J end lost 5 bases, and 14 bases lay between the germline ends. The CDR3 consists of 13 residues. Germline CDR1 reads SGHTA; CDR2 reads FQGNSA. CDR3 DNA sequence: TGTGCCAGTGGGGGCTACCTTAACAATGAGCAGTTCTTC. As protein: CASGGYLNNEQFF.

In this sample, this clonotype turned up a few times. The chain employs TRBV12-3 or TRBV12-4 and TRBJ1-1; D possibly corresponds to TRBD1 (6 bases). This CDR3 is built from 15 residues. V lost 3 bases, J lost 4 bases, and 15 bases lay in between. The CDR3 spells CASSFSGGLGTEAFF. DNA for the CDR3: TGTGCCAGCAGTTTCTCGGGGGGGCTGGGCACTGAAGCTTTCTTT.

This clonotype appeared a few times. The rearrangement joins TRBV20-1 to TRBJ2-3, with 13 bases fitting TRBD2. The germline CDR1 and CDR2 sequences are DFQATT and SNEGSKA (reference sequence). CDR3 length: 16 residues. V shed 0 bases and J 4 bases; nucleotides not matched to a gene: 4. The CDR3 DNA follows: TGCAGTGCTAGAGATCGACTAGCGGGAGGCTCAGATACGCAGTATTTT. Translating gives CSARDRLAGGSDTQYF.

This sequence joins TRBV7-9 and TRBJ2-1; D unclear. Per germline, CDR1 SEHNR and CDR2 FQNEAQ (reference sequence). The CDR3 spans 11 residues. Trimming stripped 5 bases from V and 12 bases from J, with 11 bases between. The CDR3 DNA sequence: TGTGCCAGCAGCCCTGGGGTTGGGCAGTTCTTC. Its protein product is CASSPGVGQFF.

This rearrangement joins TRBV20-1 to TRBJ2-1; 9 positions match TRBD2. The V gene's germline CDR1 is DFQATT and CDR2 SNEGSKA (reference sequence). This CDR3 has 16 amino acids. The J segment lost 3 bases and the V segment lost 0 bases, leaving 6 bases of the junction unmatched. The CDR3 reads CSARDRAGGDYNEQFF. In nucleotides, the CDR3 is TGCAGTGCTAGAGATCGGGCGGGAGGGGACTACAATGAGCAGTTCTTC.

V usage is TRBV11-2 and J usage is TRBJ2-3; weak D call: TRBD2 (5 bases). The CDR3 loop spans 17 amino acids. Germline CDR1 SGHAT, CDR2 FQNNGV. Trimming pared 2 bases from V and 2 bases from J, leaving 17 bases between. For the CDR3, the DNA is TGTGCCAGCAGCTTACCCTCTGGGTGGGAGCCCACAGATACGCAGTATTTT. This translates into CASSLPSGWEPTDTQYF.

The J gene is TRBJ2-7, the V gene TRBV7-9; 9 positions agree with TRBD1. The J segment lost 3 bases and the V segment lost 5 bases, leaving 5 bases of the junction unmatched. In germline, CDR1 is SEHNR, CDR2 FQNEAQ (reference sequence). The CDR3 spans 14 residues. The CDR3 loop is CASSVTGGSYEQYF. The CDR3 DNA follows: TGTGCCAGCAGCGTAACAGGGGGCAGCTACGAGCAGTACTTC.

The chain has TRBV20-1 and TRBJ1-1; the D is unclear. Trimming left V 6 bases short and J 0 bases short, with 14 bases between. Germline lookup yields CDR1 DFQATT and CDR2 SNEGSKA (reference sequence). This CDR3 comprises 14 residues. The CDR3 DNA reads TGCAGTGCCAAGAGGGCGCCCCTGAACACTGAAGCTTTCTTT. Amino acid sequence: CSAKRAPLNTEAFF.

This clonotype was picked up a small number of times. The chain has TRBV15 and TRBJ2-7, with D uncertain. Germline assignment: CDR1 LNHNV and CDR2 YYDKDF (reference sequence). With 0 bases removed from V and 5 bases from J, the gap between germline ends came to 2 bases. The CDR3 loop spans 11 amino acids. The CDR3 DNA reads TGTGCCACCAGCAGAGATGACGAGCAGTACTTC. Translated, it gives CATSRDDEQYF.

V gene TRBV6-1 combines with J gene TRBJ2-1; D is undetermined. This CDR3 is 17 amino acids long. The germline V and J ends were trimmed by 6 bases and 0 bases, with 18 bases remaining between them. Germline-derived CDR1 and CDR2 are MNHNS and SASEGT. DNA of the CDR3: TGTGCCAGCAGCCCCACACCCACAGTGAGCTCCTACAATGAGCAGTTCTTC. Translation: CASSPTPTVSSYNEQFF.

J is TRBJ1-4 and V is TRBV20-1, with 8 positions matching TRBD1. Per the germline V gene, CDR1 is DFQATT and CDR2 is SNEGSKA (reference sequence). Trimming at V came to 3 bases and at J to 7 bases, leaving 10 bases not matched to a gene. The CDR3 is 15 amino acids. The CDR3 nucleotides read TGCAGTGCTAGTTTATCAGGGGGCGCGAGTGAAAAACTGTTTTTT. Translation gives CSASLSGGASEKLFF.

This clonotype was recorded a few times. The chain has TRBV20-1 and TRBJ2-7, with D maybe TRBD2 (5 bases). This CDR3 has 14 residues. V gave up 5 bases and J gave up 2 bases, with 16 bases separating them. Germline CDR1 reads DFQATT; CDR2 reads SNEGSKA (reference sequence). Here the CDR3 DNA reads TGCAGTGCTGCGGACTCAACAGTAACCTACGAGCAGTACTTC. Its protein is CSAADSTVTYEQYF.